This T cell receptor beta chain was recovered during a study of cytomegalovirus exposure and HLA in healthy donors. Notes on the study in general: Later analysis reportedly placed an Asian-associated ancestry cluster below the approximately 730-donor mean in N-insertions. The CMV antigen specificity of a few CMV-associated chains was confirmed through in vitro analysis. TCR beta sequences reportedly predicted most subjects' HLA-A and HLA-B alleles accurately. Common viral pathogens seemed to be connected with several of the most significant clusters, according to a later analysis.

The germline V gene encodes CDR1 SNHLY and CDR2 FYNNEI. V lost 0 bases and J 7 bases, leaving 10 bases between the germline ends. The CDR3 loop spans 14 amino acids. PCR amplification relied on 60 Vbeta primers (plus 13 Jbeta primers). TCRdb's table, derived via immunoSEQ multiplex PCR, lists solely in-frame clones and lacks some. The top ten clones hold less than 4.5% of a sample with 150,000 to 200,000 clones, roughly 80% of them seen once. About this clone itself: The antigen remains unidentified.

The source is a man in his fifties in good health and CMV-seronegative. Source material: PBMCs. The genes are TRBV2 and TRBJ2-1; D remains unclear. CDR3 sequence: CASSEAGSANEQFF. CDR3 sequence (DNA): TGTGCCAGCAGTGAAGCCGGGTCTGCGAATGAGCAGTTCTTC.